This record looks at one T cell receptor beta chain sequence and its context. This sample is part of a study of cytomegalovirus exposure and HLA in healthy donors. Primers for the PCR totalled 60 Vbeta and 13 Jbeta. Some clones are missing from TCRdb's copy, which holds only in-frame ones; the method was immunoSEQ multiplex PCR. Among roughly 110,000 clones, around three quarters were seen once, and the ten largest hold approximately 2%. The ends were cut back, 7 bases at V and 5 bases at J, with 11 bases in the middle. The CDR3 spans 13 residues. Per the germline V gene, CDR1 is SNHLY and CDR2 is FYNNEI.

Sequences were obtained from PBMCs. This chain uses TRBV2 with TRBJ1-4, with D perhaps matching TRBD1 (5 bases). The receptor was isolated from a human donor in good health. CDR3 residues: CASKGARNEKLFF. The CDR3 coding sequence is TGTGCCAGCAAAGGGGCCAGGAATGAAAAACTGTTTTTT.